This TCR beta chain was found in a study of blood T cell repertoires in COVID-19. The wider study: The United States, Italy and Spain supplied acute and convalescent COVID-19 samples.

TCRdb's copy holds only in-frame clones and misses some; the assay was immunoSEQ multiplex PCR. The data contain 70,000 to 85,000 clones, nearly 90% of them singletons. Germline V gene lookup returns CDR1 MDHEN and CDR2 SYDVKM. This CDR3 is 17 amino acids long. Trimming cost V 8 bases and J 0 bases; bases outside gene matches: 12. The sequenced sample consisted of peripheral blood. This sequence originates from a man aged 70 or older with active or convalescent COVID-19. This chain uses TRBV28 with TRBJ1-1, with 10 bases that match TRBD1. The CDR3 is CASETGGKTVMNTEAFF. Here the CDR3 DNA reads TGTGCCAGCGAGACAGGGGGCAAGACAGTTATGAACACTGAAGCTTTCTTT.